This T cell receptor beta chain came from a study of shared clonotypes between healthy human individuals. The sample holds one count of this clone. Its antigen is undetermined. Broader study findings: Generally, naive subsets came out with larger estimated richness than memory subsets.

Each cell subset's genomic DNA was divided evenly among several immunoSEQ plates. Profiling relied on immunoSEQ multiplex PCR, and the TCRdb table lists in-frame clones only, not all of them. Of around 690,000 clones in the sample, 90% are singletons; the top ten hold 30% to 40%. Per germline, CDR1 MNHNY and CDR2 SVGAGI (reference sequence). This CDR3 is 14 amino acids long. Deletions cut 6 bases from V and 2 bases from J, with 12 bases between. Material for sequencing was memory CD8+ T cells from PBMCs. Subset noted: CD45RO+ cells pooled with CCR7-negative TemRA cells. This receptor was taken from a man between 18 and 29 years old in good health. Some clones in this sample may be carry-over from other donors' samples. The chain employs TRBV6-6 and TRBJ2-3; D is unclear. CDR3 bases: TGTGCCAGCAGCCCAATGCAGGCCACAGATACGCAGTATTTT. This gives the protein CASSPMQATDTQYF.